This T cell receptor (beta chain) emerged from a study of radiation and T cells in renal cell carcinoma. Findings of the study overall: Without pretreatment biopsies, baseline tumor clonotype presence was undetermined.

Method: immunoSEQ multiplex PCR; TCRdb's copy keeps in-frame clones and lacks some. The table lists roughly 100,000 clones, roughly 90% of them singletons. Time point meaning: baseline pretreatment blood. Stated treatment: 15 Gy SBRT to primary tumor, nephrectomy 4 weeks later. Blood was sampled at baseline, 2 weeks and 4 weeks after SBRT. V was clipped by 4 bases and J by 2 bases, with 6 bases between them. Germline lookup yields CDR1 SGHRS and CDR2 YFSETQ. The CDR3 has 12 amino acids. This clone was seen a single time. Its antigen remains unknown. This chain uses TRBV5-1 with TRBJ1-2, with D hard to call. This sequence originates from a man aged 45-65 years with renal cell carcinoma. The source material was blood, sampled from a patient whose treatment included radiotherapy and nephrectomy. CDR3: CASSTDNYGYTF. The CDR3 coding sequence is TGCGCCAGCAGCACCGACAACTATGGCTACACCTTC.